This is a list of T cell receptor beta chains from one sample in a study of naive and memory T cell subsets. TCRdb fed the UMI-ligation and nested PCR reads into MiXCR, producing one record per CDR3 protein. The sample holds approximately 5,100 distinct CDR3 sequences, about 6.5% seen once. Input material: effector memory CD8+ T cells from blood. The receptors originated from a human donor in good health. The CDR3 runs from the conserved cysteine through the conserved F or W.

cdr3_length j_call v_call cdr3_aa
14 TRBJ2-4 TRBV28 CASSLSAEINIQYF
13 TRBJ2-1 TRBV6-2/TRBV6-3 CASSHRAENEQFF
13 TRBJ2-7 TRBV20-1 CSARDTSEYEQYF
14 TRBJ2-1 TRBV29-1 CSVEGPSSYNEQFF
15 TRBJ1-1 TRBV4-2 CASSQDIEGFAEAFF
14 TRBJ2-7 TRBV6-1 CASNPRGDAGEQYF
15 TRBJ1-5 TRBV15 CATSRDRDPNQPQHF
17 TRBJ2-6 TRBV3-1 CASSHPGAETGANVLTF
14 TRBJ2-3 TRBV6-2/TRBV6-3 CASSPGQGADTQYF
13 TRBJ1-1 TRBV11-2 CASSTVREAEAFF
13 TRBJ2-1 TRBV7-9 CASSSGVAGVGFF
15 TRBJ2-6 TRBV6-2/TRBV6-3 CASSYESSGANVLTF
11 TRBJ2-1 TRBV7-2 CASNTYNEQFF
14 TRBJ2-2 TRBV20-1 CSASGQGDTGELFF
15 TRBJ2-1 TRBV4-3 CASSLGADVGNEQFF
15 TRBJ1-1 TRBV5-6 CASSLGRVWYTEAFF
13 TRBJ2-5 TRBV29-1 CSVASVSQETQYF
15 TRBJ2-1 TRBV27 CASRPTGTLLNEQFF
13 TRBJ2-1 TRBV20-1 CSASGIGDNEQFF
14 TRBJ1-1 TRBV6-5 CASTLGQGWTEAFF